These T cell receptor beta chains were read from a single sample in a study of blood T cell repertoires in COVID-19. Repertoires were generated with immunoSEQ multiplex PCR, while TCRdb's copy carries only in-frame clones and drops some. The profile shows about 180,000 clones, roughly 82% of them singletons. Sequencing input: peripheral blood. The source of these receptors is a woman in her 70s with acute or convalescent COVID-19. CDR3s leave out the opening cysteine and the closing phenylalanine or tryptophan.

v_gene: TRBV30; CDR3aa: ATGQLQETQY
v_gene: TRBV6-2/TRBV6-3; CDR3aa: ASSSGREDTGELF
v_gene: TRBV14; CDR3aa: ASSQFRQVEKLF
v_gene: TRBV6-2/TRBV6-3; CDR3aa: ASSYSRLAVNTQY
v_gene: TRBV6-5; CDR3aa: ASSYSIKQRNTEAF
v_gene: TRBV6-2/TRBV6-3; CDR3aa: ASSPPSIQGEQY
v_gene: TRBV9; CDR3aa: ASAPSGGGPGY
v_gene: TRBV11-3; CDR3aa: ASSSGSLEGTEAF
v_gene: TRBV5-6; CDR3aa: ASSFPGQDRQPQH
v_gene: TRBV18; CDR3aa: ASSRGTGGSEQY
v_gene: TRBV28; CDR3aa: ASSLGGHSFYNSPLH
v_gene: TRBV3-1/TRBV3-2; CDR3aa: ASSQGGGSYNEQF
v_gene: TRBV3-1/TRBV3-2; CDR3aa: ASSPEPGQGTEAF
v_gene: TRBV5-4; CDR3aa: ASSLLSSGGRETQY
v_gene: TRBV6-5; CDR3aa: ASTLLGQGAYEQY
v_gene: TRBV4-3; CDR3aa: ASSQVGGRTGELF
v_gene: TRBV5-6; CDR3aa: ASSPTGTQPLRAF
v_gene: TRBV7-9; CDR3aa: ASSLGQGAMSEAF
v_gene: TRBV5-1; CDR3aa: ASSLDGENEKLF
v_gene: TRBV6-1; CDR3aa: ASSEAGHTQY
v_gene: TRBV2; CDR3aa: ASSASSGNTIY
v_gene: TRBV27; CDR3aa: ASRVLGADTEAF
v_gene: TRBV18; CDR3aa: ASSPGSSYNEQF
v_gene: TRBV19; CDR3aa: ASTPTGLIGYT
v_gene: TRBV23-1; CDR3aa: AKIPGCGYGYT
v_gene: TRBV28; CDR3aa: ASSLQGMNTEAF
v_gene: TRBV20-1; CDR3aa: SATGFNEQF
v_gene: TRBV14; CDR3aa: ASSQDLRDRLSTQY
v_gene: TRBV10-1; CDR3aa: ASGERDRNEQY
v_gene: TRBV5-5; CDR3aa: ASSGIGTDNEQF
v_gene: TRBV10-2; CDR3aa: ASSPSYEQY
v_gene: TRBV4-3; CDR3aa: ASSQEWGRGNTEAF
v_gene: TRBV30; CDR3aa: ATNGGSDQPQH
v_gene: TRBV4-1; CDR3aa: ASSQLGQGTEAF
v_gene: TRBV28; CDR3aa: ATGSGGTEAF
v_gene: TRBV2; CDR3aa: ATKFSATNEKLF
v_gene: TRBV2; CDR3aa: ASLAGDDNSPLH
v_gene: TRBV4-3; CDR3aa: ASSQDKGWDTGELF
v_gene: TRBV10-2; CDR3aa: ASSELQAGTEAF